This entry concerns a single TCR beta chain. Antigen specificity is unknown. This sample stems from a study of shared clonotypes between healthy human individuals. Study-level results: A handful of donors showed sharing of approximately 4.7% of naive CD4 clonotypes.

V shed 6 bases and J shed 8 bases, with 10 bases lying between them. Germline CDR1 MDHEN, CDR2 SYDVKM. The CDR3 length is 12 residues. Assay: immunoSEQ multiplex PCR; the TCRdb copy retains only in-frame clones and omits some. Altogether some 650,000 clones are present, approximately 97% being singletons, with the ten largest covering roughly 0.055%. Sequencing input: naive CD4+ T cells sorted from blood. The subset here: CD45RA+ positively selected. This chain links TRBV28 with TRBJ1-4, with D possibly matching TRBD1 (6 bases). This TCR derives from a woman aged 25-40 years in good health. DNA of the CDR3: TGTGCCAGCAGGGCAGGGGTCGAAAAACTGTTTTTT. Its translation: CASRAGVEKLFF.